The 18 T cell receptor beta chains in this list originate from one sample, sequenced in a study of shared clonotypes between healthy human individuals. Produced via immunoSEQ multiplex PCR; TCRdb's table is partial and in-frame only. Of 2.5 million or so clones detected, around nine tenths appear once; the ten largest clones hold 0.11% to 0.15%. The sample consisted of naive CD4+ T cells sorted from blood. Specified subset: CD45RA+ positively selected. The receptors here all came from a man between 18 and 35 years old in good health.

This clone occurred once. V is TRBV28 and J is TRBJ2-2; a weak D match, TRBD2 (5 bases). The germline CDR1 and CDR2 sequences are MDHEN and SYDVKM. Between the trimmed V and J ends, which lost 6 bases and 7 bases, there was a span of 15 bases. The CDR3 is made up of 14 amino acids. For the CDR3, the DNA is TGTGCCAGCAGCAAGGGCCTAGCACTCGGGGAGCTGTTTTTT. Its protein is CASSKGLALGELFF.

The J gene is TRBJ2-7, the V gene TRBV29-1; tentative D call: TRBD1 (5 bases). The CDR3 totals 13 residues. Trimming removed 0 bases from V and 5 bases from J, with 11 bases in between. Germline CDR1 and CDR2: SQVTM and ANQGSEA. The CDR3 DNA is TGCAGCGTTGAAGATCTTTGGGGCAACGAGCAGTACTTC. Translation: CSVEDLWGNEQYF.

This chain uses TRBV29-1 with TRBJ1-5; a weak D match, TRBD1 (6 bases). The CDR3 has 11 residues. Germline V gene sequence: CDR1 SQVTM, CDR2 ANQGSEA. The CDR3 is CKQGPDQPQHF. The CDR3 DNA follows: TGCAAGCAGGGGCCGGATCAGCCCCAGCATTTT. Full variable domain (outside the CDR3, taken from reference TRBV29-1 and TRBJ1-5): SAVISQKPSRDICQRGTSLTIQCQVDSQVTMMFWYRQQPGQSLTLIATANQGSEATYESGFVIDKFPISRPNLTFSTLTVSNMSPEDSSIYLCKQGPDQPQHFGDGTRLSIL.

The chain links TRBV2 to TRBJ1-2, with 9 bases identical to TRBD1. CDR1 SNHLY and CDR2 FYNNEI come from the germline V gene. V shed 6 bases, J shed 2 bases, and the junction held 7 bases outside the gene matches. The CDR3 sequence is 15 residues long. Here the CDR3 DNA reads TGTGCCAGCAGCATCAAGGACAGGGGCAACTATGGCTACACCTTC. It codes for CASSIKDRGNYGYTF.

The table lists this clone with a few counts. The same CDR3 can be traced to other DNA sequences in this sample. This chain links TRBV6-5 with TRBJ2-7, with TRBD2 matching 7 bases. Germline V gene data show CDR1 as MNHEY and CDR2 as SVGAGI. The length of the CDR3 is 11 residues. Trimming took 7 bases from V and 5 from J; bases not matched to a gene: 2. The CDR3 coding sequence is TGTGCCAGCACCCGGGGGGACGAGCAGTACTTC. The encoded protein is CASTRGDEQYF.

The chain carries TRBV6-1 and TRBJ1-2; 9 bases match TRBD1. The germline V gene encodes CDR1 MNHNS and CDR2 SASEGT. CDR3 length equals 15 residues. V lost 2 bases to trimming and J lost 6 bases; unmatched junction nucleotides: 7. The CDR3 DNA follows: TGTGCCAGCAGTGAACCGGGACAGGGTACCCATGGCTACACCTTC. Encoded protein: CASSEPGQGTHGYTF.

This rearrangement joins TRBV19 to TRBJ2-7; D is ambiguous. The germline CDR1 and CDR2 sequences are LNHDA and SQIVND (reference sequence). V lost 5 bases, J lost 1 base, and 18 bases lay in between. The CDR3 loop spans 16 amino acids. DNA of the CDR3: TGTGCCAGTAGTCCAAGCTCTCTCGCGGAGTCCTACGAGCAGTACTTC. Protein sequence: CASSPSSLAESYEQYF. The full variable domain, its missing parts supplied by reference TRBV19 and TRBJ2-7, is DGGITQSPKYLFRKEGQNVTLSCEQNLNHDAMYWYRQDPGQGLRLIYYSQIVNDFQKGDIAEGYSVSREKKESFPLTVTSAQKNPTAFYLCASSPSSLAESYEQYFGPGTRLTVT.

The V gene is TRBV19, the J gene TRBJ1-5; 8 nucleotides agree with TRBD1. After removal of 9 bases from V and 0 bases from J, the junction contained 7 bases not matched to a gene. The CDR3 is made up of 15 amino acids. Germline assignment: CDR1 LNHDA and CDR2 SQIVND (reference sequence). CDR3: CASRSDRVSNQPQHF. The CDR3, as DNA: TGTGCCAGCCGATCGGACAGGGTTAGCAATCAGCCCCAGCATTTT.

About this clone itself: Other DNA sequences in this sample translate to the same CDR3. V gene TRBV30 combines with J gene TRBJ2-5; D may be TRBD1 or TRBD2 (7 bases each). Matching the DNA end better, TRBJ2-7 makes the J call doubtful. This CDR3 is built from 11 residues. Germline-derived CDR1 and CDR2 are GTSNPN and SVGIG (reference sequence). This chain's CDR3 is CAWSGGGEQYF. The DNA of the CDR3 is TGTGCCTGGTCAGGGGGGGGCGAGCAGTACTTC.

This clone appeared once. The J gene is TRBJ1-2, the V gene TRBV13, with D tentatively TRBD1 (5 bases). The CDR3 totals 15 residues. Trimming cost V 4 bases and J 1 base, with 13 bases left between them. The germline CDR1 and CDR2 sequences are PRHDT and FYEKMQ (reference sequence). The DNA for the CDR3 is TGTGCCAGCAGCTCCCGGGACTTATTTAACTATGGCTACACCTTC. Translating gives CASSSRDLFNYGYTF.

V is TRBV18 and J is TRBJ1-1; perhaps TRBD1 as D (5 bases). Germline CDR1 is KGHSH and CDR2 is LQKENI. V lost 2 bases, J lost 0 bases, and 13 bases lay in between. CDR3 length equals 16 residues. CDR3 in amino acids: CASSPSTGSMNTEAFF. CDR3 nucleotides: TGTGCCAGCTCACCATCCACAGGTAGCATGAACACTGAAGCTTTCTTT.

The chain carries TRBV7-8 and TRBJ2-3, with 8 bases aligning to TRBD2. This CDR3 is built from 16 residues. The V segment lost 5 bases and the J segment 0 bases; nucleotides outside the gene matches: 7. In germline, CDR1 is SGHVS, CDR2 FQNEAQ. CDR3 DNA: TGTGCCAGCAGCCGAACCAGCGGGAGTAGCACAGATACGCAGTATTTT. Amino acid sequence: CASSRTSGSSTDTQYF.

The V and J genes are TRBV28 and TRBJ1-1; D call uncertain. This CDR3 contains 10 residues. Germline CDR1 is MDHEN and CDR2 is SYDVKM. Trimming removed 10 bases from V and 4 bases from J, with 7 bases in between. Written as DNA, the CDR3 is TGTGCCACAGACCGCACTGAAGCTTTCTTT. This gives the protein CATDRTEAFF.

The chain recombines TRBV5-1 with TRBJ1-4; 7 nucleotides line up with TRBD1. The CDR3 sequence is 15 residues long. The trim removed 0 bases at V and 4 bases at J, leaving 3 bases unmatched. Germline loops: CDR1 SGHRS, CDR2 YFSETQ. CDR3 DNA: TGCGCCAGCAGCTTGGGGACAGGTCGTAATGAAAAACTGTTTTTT. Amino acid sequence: CASSLGTGRNEKLFF.

CDR3 residues: CASSFTGKTQYF. In DNA, the CDR3 is TGTGCCAGCAGTTTCACGGGAAAGACCCAGTACTTC. The genes are TRBV27 and TRBJ2-5; D is perhaps TRBD2 (5 bases). The CDR3 is 12 residues long. With 3 bases removed from V and 6 bases from J, the gap between germline ends came to 8 bases. Germline V gene data show CDR1 as MNHEY and CDR2 as SMNVEV (reference sequence).

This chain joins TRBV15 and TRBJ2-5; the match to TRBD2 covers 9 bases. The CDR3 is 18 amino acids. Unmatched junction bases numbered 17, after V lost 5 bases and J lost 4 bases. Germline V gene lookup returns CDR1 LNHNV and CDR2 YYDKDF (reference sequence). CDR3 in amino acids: CATSPRGLAGFLSETQYF. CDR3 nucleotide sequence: TGTGCCACCAGCCCTCGAGGGCTAGCGGGATTCTTATCAGAGACCCAGTACTTC.

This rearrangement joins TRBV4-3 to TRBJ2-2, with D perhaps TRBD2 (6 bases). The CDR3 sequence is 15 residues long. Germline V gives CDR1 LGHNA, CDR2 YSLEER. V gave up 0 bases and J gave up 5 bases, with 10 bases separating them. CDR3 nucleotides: TGCGCCAGCAGCCAAGATCGGGGGATGACCGGGGAGCTGTTTTTT. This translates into CASSQDRGMTGELFF.

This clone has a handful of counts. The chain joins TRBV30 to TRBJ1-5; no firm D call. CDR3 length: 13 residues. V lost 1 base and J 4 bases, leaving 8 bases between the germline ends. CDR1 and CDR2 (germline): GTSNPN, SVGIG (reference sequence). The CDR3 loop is CAWSDLPNQPQHF. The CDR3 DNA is TGTGCCTGGAGTGATCTCCCGAATCAGCCCCAGCATTTT.